This T cell receptor beta chain was retrieved from a study of cytomegalovirus exposure and HLA in healthy donors. Regarding the study as a whole: What a later analysis reportedly showed was that an Asian-associated ancestry cluster had fewer N-insertions than the approximately 700-donor mean. Earlier findings revealed that most TCR beta V segments proved productive either about 87% or about 30% of the time.

The germline V gene encodes CDR1 SGHVS and CDR2 FNYEAQ. Trimming stripped 2 bases from V and 5 bases from J, with 12 bases between. CDR3 size: 14 residues. As concerns this clone: The antigen is not known.

Primers for the PCR totalled 60 Vbeta and 13 Jbeta. Generated by immunoSEQ multiplex PCR, the TCRdb table keeps only in-frame clones and is missing some. The table lists some 150,000 clones, about 80% of them singletons. The chain has TRBV7-6 and TRBJ2-5; possible D gene TRBD1, 6 bases. Sequencing was performed on PBMCs. The TCR sequence derives from a woman younger than 45 in good health and CMV-seropositive. CDR3 loop: CASSLNRAGETQYF. CDR3 nucleotides: TGTGCCAGCAGCTTAAACAGGGCCGGGGAGACCCAGTACTTC.